This TCR beta chain was obtained from a study of blood T cell repertoires in COVID-19. Study summary: Sites in the United States, Italy and Spain provided acute and convalescent COVID-19 samples. The cDNA or gDNA used as material had been derived from T cells, B-cell-depleted T cells, or PBMCs.

This CDR3 region has 14 residues. Germline assignment: CDR1 SGHNT and CDR2 YYREEE (reference sequence). Trimming shortened V by 6 bases and J by 3 bases, and 15 bases separated the two germline ends. Original processing notes: The authors estimated nucleated cell counts from reference gene primer amplification. Assay used: immunoSEQ multiplex PCR; TCRdb lists only in-frame clones, some missing. Clone size and V and J calls were adopted from that table, with D and trimming inferred from the DNA. The table shows hundreds of thousands of clones, with 70% to 85% occurring only once. Sequencing was performed on peripheral blood. This sequence joins TRBV5-4 and TRBJ1-2, with D possibly matching TRBD1 (5 bases). This TCR was sampled from a man older than 75 with acute or convalescent COVID-19. CDR3 loop: CASKKGPPDYGYTF. As DNA, the CDR3 is TGTGCCAGCAAGAAGGGGCCGCCGGACTATGGCTACACCTTC.